This T cell receptor beta chain was found in a study of blood T cell repertoires in COVID-19. Overall study: There were acute and convalescent COVID-19 samples, and they came from the United States, Italy and Spain. T cells, B-cell-depleted T cells, or PBMCs supplied cDNA or gDNA.

The count of this clone is one. Under the authors' procedure: Amplification from reference gene primers served as the basis for estimated nucleated cell counts. TCRdb keeps only in-frame clones here, not all; method: immunoSEQ multiplex PCR. That table is the source of V, J and clone size, and D and trimming were worked out from the DNA. The sample holds about 360,000 clones; about 87% are singletons and the top ten take less than 3.5%. Sequenced: peripheral blood. The TCR was taken from a human donor in a cohort sampled during active COVID-19.

The CDR3 is CASSEFSGINSYEQYF. In nucleotides, the CDR3 is TGTGCCAGCAGTGAATTTAGCGGTATAAATTCCTACGAGCAGTACTTC. This chain links TRBV6-1 with TRBJ2-7, with D possibly matching TRBD2 (6 bases). Trimming shortened V by 2 bases and J by 1 base, and 15 bases separated the two germline ends. Germline V gene sequence: CDR1 MNHNS, CDR2 SASEGT. CDR3 length equals 16 residues.